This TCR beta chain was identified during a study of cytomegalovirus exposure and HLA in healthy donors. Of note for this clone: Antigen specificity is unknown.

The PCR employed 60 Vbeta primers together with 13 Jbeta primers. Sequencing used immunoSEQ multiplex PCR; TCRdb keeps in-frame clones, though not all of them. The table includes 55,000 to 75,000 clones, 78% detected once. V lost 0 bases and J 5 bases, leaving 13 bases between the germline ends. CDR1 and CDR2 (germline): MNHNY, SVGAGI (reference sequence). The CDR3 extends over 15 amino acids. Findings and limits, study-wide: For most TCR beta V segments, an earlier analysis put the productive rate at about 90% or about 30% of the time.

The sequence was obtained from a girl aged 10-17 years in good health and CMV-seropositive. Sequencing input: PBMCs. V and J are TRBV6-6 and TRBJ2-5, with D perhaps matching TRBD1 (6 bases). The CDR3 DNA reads TGTGCCAGCAGTTACTCTATTGGGGGCCGGGAGACCCAGTACTTC. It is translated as CASSYSIGGRETQYF.